These 23 T cell receptor beta chains originate from one sample sequenced in a study of T cells in Graves' hyperthyroidism and ophthalmopathy. RNA transcripts yielded amplified TCR beta CDR3 regions. TCR CDR3 underwent first-round RT-PCR with the HTBI primer set. MiXCR was run by TCRdb on the multiplex PCR reads, yielding one entry per CDR3 protein. The sample lists about 640,000 distinct CDR3 sequences, around 20% occurring once. The sequenced sample consisted of blood. Every receptor here comes from a young man with Graves' ophthalmopathy.

The V gene is TRBV2, the J gene TRBJ2-7; 9 bases match TRBD2. Trimming took 4 bases from V and 0 from J; bases not matched to a gene: 7. This CDR3 comprises 16 residues. Germline CDR1 and CDR2: SNHLY and FYNNEI. CDR3 region: CASSVGAGGGSYEQYF. The CDR3 coding sequence is TGTGCCAGCAGTGTGGGAGCGGGAGGAGGCTCCTACGAGCAGTACTTC.

This rearrangement joins TRBV18 to TRBJ2-5, with D perhaps TRBD1 or TRBD2 (5 bases each). Germline CDR1 reads KGHSH; CDR2 reads LQKENI. The V end was cut by 0 bases, the J end by 1 base, with 15 bases between. CDR3 length equals 17 residues. Here the CDR3 reads CASSPPIRERSQETQYF. CDR3 coding DNA: TGTGCCAGCTCACCACCGATCAGGGAGAGGTCCCAAGAGACCCAGTACTTC.

The chain recombines TRBV12-3 or TRBV12-4 with TRBJ2-2; D is unclear. The CDR3 consists of 11 residues. V gave up 5 bases and J gave up 7 bases, with 5 bases separating them. The CDR3 is CASSRDGELFF. CDR3 in DNA: TGTGCCAGCAGTAGGGACGGGGAGCTGTTTTTT.

The chain has TRBV9 and TRBJ1-1, with D possibly TRBD1 on 5 matching bases. The CDR3 consists of 15 residues. V shed 0 bases and J shed 7 bases, with 16 bases lying between them. From germline, CDR1 is SGDLS and CDR2 YYNGEE. CDR3 in DNA: TGTGCCAGCAGCGTAGCGGGCGGGCAGGGTGTTGAAGCTTTCTTT. Translating gives CASSVAGGQGVEAFF. The full variable domain, with the rest looked up from reference TRBV9 and TRBJ1-1, is DSGVTQTPKHLITATGQRVTLRCSPRSGDLSVYWYQQSLDQGLQFLIQYYNGEERAKGNILERFSAQQFPDLHSELNLSSLELGDSALYFCASSVAGGQGVEAFFGQGTRLTVV.

The V and J genes are TRBV6-1 and TRBJ2-5; 10 bases are a match to TRBD1. Germline values: CDR1 MNHNS, CDR2 SASEGT. V dropped 6 bases and J dropped 0; count of bases not matched to a gene: 7. This CDR3 contains 16 residues. CDR3 region: CASRHGQGGYQETQYF. The CDR3 DNA reads TGTGCCAGCAGACACGGACAGGGGGGTTACCAAGAGACCCAGTACTTC.

V and J are TRBV27 and TRBJ1-5, with unresolved D. Per germline, CDR1 MNHEY and CDR2 SMNVEV (reference sequence). CDR3 size: 18 residues. The V and J ends lost 3 bases and 2 bases respectively, with 20 bases between them. The CDR3 coding sequence is TGTGCCAGCAGTTTCGTCCCTCCCGGGCTTCGAGGCAATCAGCCCCAGCATTTT. It encodes CASSFVPPGLRGNQPQHF.

This sequence joins TRBV7-6 and TRBJ2-7, with D possibly TRBD1 on 5 matching bases. Trimming stripped 1 base from V and 6 bases from J, with 13 bases between. Germline loops: CDR1 SGHVS, CDR2 FNYEAQ. The CDR3 is 14 residues long. CDR3 in DNA: TGTGCCAGCAGCTTAGGGGGCAAGGGCGGCGAGCAGTACTTC. It yields the protein CASSLGGKGGEQYF.

The chain links TRBV20-1 to TRBJ2-7; D perhaps matches TRBD2 (6 bases). V lost 3 bases and J 4 bases, leaving 16 bases between the germline ends. CDR3 length equals 14 residues. The germline V gene encodes CDR1 DFQATT and CDR2 SNEGSKA (reference sequence). The CDR3 DNA sequence: TGCAGTGCTAGTGGGGATGGAGGGGATTACGAGCAGTACTTC. This gives the protein CSASGDGGDYEQYF.

This clonotype was recorded a few times. The rearrangement joins TRBV30 to TRBJ2-7, with 9 bases aligning to TRBD1. This CDR3 has 15 residues. Germline lookup yields CDR1 GTSNPN and CDR2 SVGIG (reference sequence). With 1 base clipped from V and 3 bases from J, the junction kept 7 bases outside the gene matches. As DNA, the CDR3 is TGTGCCTGGAGTGGCCCGACAGGGGGACTCTACGAGCAGTACTTC. Translating it yields CAWSGPTGGLYEQYF.

As concerns this clonotype: This clone may be a read error of a much larger clone one base away. The CDR3 does not close with the conserved phenylalanine or tryptophan, likely indicating a read error. The rearrangement uses TRBV5-4 and TRBJ2-7, with TRBD1 identical over 7 bases. Germline V gene data show CDR1 as SGHNT and CDR2 as YYREEE (reference sequence). Trimming at V came to 0 bases and at J to 3 bases, leaving 3 bases not matched to a gene. There are 14 residues in the CDR3. The CDR3 DNA reads TGTGCCAGCAGCTTGGACGGGACAGTCTACGAGCAGTACCTC. This encodes CASSLDGTVYEQYL.

This clonotype has a handful of counts. The chain carries TRBV7-9 and TRBJ1-1; D uncertain. The V gene's germline CDR1 is SEHNR and CDR2 FQNEAQ (reference sequence). The length of the CDR3 is 13 residues. Trimming cost V 4 bases and J 9 bases, with 15 bases left between them. The CDR3 nucleotides are TGTGCCAGCAGCTCCGGACGGTCTCCTAAAGCTTTCTTT. Translated, it gives CASSSGRSPKAFF.

This clonotype was counted many times. The rearrangement uses TRBV12-3 or TRBV12-4 and TRBJ2-3; 8 bases are shared with TRBD1. The CDR3 contains 15 residues. V gave up 6 bases and J gave up 2 bases; unmatched junction bases: 7. Written as DNA, the CDR3 is TGTGCCAGCAGACTTGGACAGGGCACCACAGATACGCAGTATTTT. This codes for CASRLGQGTTDTQYF.

Only a few counts were recorded for this clonotype. The CDR3 region has the DNA TGTGCCAGCAGTTACGCGAACAGGGCGGAGCAGCCCCAGCATTTT. Translation: CASSYANRAEQPQHF. The gene calls are TRBV6-5 and TRBJ1-5, with D possibly being TRBD1 (6 bases). CDR3 length: 15 residues. Trimming cost V 2 bases and J 7 bases, with 15 bases left between them. Germline-derived CDR1 and CDR2 are MNHEY and SVGAGI.

This clonotype has ten or more counts. The CDR3 DNA sequence: TGTGCCAGCAACCTGGACAGGGGGCGGTCTGAAGCTTTCTTT. Its translation: CASNLDRGRSEAFF. The chain is built from TRBV12-3 or TRBV12-4 and TRBJ1-1, with 11 bases matching TRBD1. The CDR3 runs to 14 residues. Losses at the gene ends were 7 bases for V and 6 bases for J; bases not matched to a gene: 7.

This clonotype was detected many times. This chain uses TRBV18 with TRBJ2-2, with 9 bases fitting TRBD2. J gave up 6 bases and V 1 base, and 3 bases lay outside the gene matches. Germline V gene data show CDR1 as KGHSH and CDR2 as LQKENI. The CDR3 covers 15 residues. The CDR3 is CASSPRLAGPGELFF. The CDR3, as DNA: TGTGCCAGCTCACCACGGCTAGCGGGACCCGGGGAGCTGTTTTTT.

This clonotype was detected many times. This chain uses TRBV7-2 with TRBJ2-1, with D possibly matching TRBD2 (6 bases). Looked up from germline, CDR1 is SGHTA and CDR2 is FQGNSA. This CDR3 has 18 residues. V lost 2 bases to trimming and J lost 6 bases, with 23 bases between them. CDR3 sequence (DNA): TGTGCCAGCAGCTTACCAGCGGGCCCGCTCGGGTCACGCAATGAGCAGTTCTTC. Protein sequence: CASSLPAGPLGSRNEQFF.

This clonotype was recorded at least ten times. CDR3 DNA sequence: TGTGCCTGGAGTGTGGATAGGCGCCCCTACGAGCAGTACTTC. As protein: CAWSVDRRPYEQYF. The chain uses TRBV30 and TRBJ2-7; D ambiguous. V lost 0 bases to trimming and J lost 2 bases, with 11 bases between them. This CDR3 has 14 residues. Germline lookup yields CDR1 GTSNPN and CDR2 SVGIG (reference sequence).

This clonotype was counted only a few times. The chain combines TRBV10-3 with TRBJ1-1; 10 positions agree with TRBD1. V dropped 9 bases and J dropped 4; count of bases not matched to a gene: 2. This CDR3 region has 12 residues. Germline CDR1 ENHRY, CDR2 SYGVKD. Written as DNA, the CDR3 is TGTGCCATAAGGGACAGGGGCACTGAAGCTTTCTTT. It translates to CAIRDRGTEAFF.

A few counts support this clonotype. The V and J genes are TRBV29-1 and TRBJ2-7, with D perhaps matching TRBD2 (6 bases). This CDR3 has 13 residues. Germline V CDR1 and CDR2: SQVTM, ANQGSEA. V lost 6 bases, J lost 3 bases, and 15 bases lay in between. CDR3 amino acids: CSVLAQDYYEQYF. CDR3 coding DNA: TGCAGCGTACTGGCACAGGACTACTACGAGCAGTACTTC.

The chain carries TRBV7-9 and TRBJ2-4; 11 bases map to TRBD2. V gave up 5 bases and J gave up 9 bases; unmatched junction bases: 9. Looked up from germline, CDR1 is SEHNR and CDR2 is FQNEAQ (reference sequence). This CDR3 spans 15 amino acids. CDR3 sequence reads: CASSILTSGSGIQYF. CDR3 DNA: TGTGCCAGCAGCATTCTCACTAGCGGGAGTGGCATTCAGTACTTC.

This clonotype was seen many times. The CDR3 DNA is TGTGCCAGCAGCACCCGGGGGGAAGCCTACGAGCAGTACTTC. It specifies CASSTRGEAYEQYF. The V call is TRBV2, the J call TRBJ2-7; 7 nucleotides align to TRBD2. The germline CDR1 and CDR2 sequences are SNHLY and FYNNEI. This CDR3 comprises 14 residues. J lost 2 bases, V lost 6 bases, and 7 bases had no gene match.

This chain uses TRBV6-2 or TRBV6-3 with TRBJ1-1; D unresolved. V lost 1 base and J lost 0, with 12 bases in between. The CDR3 contains 16 residues. In germline, CDR1 is MNHEY, CDR2 SVGEGT. The CDR3: CASSYFRAKMNTEAFF. The CDR3 DNA reads TGTGCCAGCAGTTACTTCCGGGCTAAAATGAACACTGAAGCTTTCTTT.

In DNA form, the CDR3 reads TGCAGCGTTGTGACTAGTCTCTCCTACAATGAGCAGTTCTTC. This codes for CSVVTSLSYNEQFF. The chain couples TRBV29-1 to TRBJ2-1, with D perhaps TRBD2 (6 bases). Trimming left V 4 bases short and J 0 bases short, with 10 bases between. Germline CDR1 SQVTM, CDR2 ANQGSEA. There are 14 residues in the CDR3.